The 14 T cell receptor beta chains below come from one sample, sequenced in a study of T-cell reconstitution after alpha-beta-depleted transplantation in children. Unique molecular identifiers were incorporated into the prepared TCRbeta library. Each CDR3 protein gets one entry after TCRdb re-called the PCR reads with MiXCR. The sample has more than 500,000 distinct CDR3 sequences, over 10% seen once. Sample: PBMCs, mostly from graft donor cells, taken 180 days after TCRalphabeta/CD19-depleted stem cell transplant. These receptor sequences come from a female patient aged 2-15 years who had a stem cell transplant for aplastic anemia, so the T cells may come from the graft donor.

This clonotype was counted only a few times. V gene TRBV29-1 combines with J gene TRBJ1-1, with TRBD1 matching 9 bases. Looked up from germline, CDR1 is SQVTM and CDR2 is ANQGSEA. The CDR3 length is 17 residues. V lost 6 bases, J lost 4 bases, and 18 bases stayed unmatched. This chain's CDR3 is CSVLSWTGVVWGTEAFF. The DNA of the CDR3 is TGCAGCGTCCTATCCTGGACAGGGGTGGTGTGGGGCACTGAAGCTTTCTTT.

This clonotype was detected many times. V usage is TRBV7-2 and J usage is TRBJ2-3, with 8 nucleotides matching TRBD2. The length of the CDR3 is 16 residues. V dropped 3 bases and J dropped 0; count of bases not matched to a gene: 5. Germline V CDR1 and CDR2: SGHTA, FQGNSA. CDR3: CASSFPLAGSTDTQYF. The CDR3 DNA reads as TGTGCCAGCAGCTTCCCCTTAGCGGGAAGCACAGATACGCAGTATTTT.

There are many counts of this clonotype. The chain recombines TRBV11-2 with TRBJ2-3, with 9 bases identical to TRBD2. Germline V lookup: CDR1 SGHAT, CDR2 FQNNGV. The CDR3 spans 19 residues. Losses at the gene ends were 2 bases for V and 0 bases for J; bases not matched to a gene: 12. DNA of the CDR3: TGTGCCAGCAGCTTACGGCCCGGGCCTACTAGCGGGAGCACAGATACGCAGTATTTT. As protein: CASSLRPGPTSGSTDTQYF.

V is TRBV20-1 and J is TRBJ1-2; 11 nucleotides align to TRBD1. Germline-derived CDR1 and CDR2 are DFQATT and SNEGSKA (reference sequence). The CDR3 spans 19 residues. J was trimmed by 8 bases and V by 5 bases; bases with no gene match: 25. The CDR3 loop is CSAQQVPGQGGYPREGYTF. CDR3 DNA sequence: TGCAGTGCTCAGCAGGTTCCGGGACAGGGGGGATATCCCCGAGAGGGCTACACCTTC.

DNA for the CDR3: TGTGCCAGCAGCTTTACCCGGCGGACAGTTACCTACGAGCAGTACTTC. It translates to CASSFTRRTVTYEQYF. The chain combines TRBV7-8 with TRBJ2-7; the D gene is possibly TRBD1 (6 bases). CDR1 SGHVS and CDR2 FQNEAQ come from the germline V gene. V shed 3 bases and J shed 2 bases, with 17 bases lying between them. The CDR3 is 16 residues long.

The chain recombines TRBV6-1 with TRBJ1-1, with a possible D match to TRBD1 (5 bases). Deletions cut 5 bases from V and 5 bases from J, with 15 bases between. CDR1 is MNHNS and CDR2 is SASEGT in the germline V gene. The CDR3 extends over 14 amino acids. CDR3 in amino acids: CASSQGVPRTEAFF. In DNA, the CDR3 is TGTGCCAGCAGTCAAGGGGTCCCGAGGACTGAAGCTTTCTTT.

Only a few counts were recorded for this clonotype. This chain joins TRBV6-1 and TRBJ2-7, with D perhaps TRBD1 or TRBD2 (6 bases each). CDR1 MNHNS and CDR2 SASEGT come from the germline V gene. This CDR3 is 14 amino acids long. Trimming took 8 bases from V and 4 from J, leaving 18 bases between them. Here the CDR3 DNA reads TGTGCCAGCTCCCTTGACGGGGGCTGGTACGAGCAGTACGTC. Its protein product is CASSLDGGWYEQYV.

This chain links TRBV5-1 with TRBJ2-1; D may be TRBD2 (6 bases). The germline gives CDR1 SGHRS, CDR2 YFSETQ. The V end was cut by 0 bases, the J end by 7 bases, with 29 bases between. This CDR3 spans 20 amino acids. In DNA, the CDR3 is TGCGCCAGCAGCTTGGCCAATTCAGGTCCGGGGTGGCCGGGGGATAATGAGCAGTTCTTC. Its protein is CASSLANSGPGWPGDNEQFF.

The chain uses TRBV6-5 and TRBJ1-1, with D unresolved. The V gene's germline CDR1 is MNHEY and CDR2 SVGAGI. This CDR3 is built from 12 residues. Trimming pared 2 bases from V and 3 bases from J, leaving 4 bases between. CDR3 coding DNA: TGTGCCAGCAGTTACGGTCACACTGAAGCTTTCTTT. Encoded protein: CASSYGHTEAFF.

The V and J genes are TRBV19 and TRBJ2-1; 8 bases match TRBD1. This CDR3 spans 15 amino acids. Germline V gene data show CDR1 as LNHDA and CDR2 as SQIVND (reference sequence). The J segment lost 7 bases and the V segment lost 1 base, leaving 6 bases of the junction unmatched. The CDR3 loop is CASSIVGQGQNEQFF. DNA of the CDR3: TGTGCCAGTAGTATAGTAGGACAGGGTCAAAATGAGCAGTTCTTC.

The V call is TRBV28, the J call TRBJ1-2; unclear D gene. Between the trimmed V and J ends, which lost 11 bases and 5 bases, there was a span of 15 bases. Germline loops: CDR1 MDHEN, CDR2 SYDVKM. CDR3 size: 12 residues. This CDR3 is CALSRREYGYTF. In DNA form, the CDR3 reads TGTGCCTTGTCACGCCGGGAATATGGCTACACCTTC.

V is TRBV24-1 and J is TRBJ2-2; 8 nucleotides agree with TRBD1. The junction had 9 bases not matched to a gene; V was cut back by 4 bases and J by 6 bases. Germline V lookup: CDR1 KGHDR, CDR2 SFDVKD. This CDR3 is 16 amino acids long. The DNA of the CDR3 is TGTGCCACCAGTGACCCGGACAGGGAAGGGGCCGGGGAGCTGTTTTTT. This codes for CATSDPDREGAGELFF.

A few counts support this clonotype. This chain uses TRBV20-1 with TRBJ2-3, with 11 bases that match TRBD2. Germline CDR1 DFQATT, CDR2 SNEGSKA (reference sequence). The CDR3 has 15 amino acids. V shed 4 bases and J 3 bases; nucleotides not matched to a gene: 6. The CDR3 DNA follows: TGCAGTGCTAAGCAGCTAGCGGGGGGAACAGATACGCAGTATTTT. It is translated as CSAKQLAGGTDTQYF.

The DNA for the CDR3 is TGTGCCAGCAGCCAACAGGGGCTGAACACTGAAGCTTTCTTT. Protein product: CASSQQGLNTEAFF. The chain combines TRBV7-3 with TRBJ1-1; 7 bases are a match to TRBD1. Germline V CDR1 and CDR2: SGHTA, FQGTGA. The CDR3 extends over 14 amino acids. V shed 5 bases and J 0 bases; nucleotides not matched to a gene: 3.